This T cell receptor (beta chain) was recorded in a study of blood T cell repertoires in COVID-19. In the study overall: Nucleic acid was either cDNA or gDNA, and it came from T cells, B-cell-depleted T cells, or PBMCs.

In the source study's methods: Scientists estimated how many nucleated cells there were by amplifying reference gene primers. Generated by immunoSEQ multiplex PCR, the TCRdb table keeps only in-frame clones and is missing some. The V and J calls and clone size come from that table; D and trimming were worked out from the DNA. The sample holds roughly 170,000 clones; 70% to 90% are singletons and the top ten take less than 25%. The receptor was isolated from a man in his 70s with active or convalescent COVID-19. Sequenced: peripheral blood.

CDR3 DNA sequence: TGTGCCAGCATGCTAGGGGGCGCTTTTGGGACTGAAGCTTTCTTT. It yields the protein CASMLGGAFGTEAFF. This rearrangement joins TRBV27 to TRBJ1-1; 7 bases agree with TRBD1. Germline V gene lookup returns CDR1 MNHEY and CDR2 SMNVEV (reference sequence). V shed 7 bases and J 5 bases; nucleotides not matched to a gene: 13. The CDR3 extends over 15 amino acids.